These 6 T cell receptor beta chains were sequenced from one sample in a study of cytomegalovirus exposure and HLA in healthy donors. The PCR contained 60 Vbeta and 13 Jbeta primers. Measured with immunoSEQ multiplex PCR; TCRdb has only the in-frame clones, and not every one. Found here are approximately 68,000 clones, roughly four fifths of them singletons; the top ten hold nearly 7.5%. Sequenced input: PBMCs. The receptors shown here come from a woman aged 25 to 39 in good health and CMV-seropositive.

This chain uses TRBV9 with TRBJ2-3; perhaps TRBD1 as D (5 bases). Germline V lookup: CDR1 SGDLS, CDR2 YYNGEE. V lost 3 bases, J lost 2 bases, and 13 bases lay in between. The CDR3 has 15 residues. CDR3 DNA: TGTGCCAGCAGCGCCACAGGAATATACACAGATACGCAGTATTTT. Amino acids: CASSATGIYTDTQYF. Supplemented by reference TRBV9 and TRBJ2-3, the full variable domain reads DSGVTQTPKHLITATGQRVTLRCSPRSGDLSVYWYQQSLDQGLQFLIQYYNGEERAKGNILERFSAQQFPDLHSELNLSSLELGDSALYFCASSATGIYTDTQYFGPGTRLTVL.

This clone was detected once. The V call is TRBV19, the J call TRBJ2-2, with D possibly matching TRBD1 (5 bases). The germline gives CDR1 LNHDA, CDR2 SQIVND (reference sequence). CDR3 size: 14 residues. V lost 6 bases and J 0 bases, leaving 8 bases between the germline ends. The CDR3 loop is CASRSRANTGELFF. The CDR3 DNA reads TGTGCCAGTAGGAGCAGGGCGAACACCGGGGAGCTGTTTTTT.

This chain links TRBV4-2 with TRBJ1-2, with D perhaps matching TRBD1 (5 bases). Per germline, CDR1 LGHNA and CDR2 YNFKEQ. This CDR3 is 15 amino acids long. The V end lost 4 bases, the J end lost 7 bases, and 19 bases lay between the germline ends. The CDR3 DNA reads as TGTGCCAGCAGCCGAGAAAGGGGACTTCAAGGTGGCTACACCTTC. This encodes CASSRERGLQGGYTF.

This CDR3 is CASSSGDGNQPQHF. The CDR3 DNA reads TGTGCCAGCAGTTCAGGGGATGGCAATCAGCCCCAGCATTTT. The genes are TRBV28 and TRBJ1-5; tentatively, D is TRBD1 (6 bases). V was clipped by 4 bases and J by 2 bases, with 9 bases between them. The CDR3 consists of 14 residues. Germline CDR1 and CDR2: MDHEN and SYDVKM.

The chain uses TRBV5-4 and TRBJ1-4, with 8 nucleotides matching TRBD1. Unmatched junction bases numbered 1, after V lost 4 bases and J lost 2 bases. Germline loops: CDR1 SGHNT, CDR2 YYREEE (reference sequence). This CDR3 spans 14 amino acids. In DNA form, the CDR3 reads TGTGCCAGCAGCCGGACAGGGACTAATGAAAAACTGTTTTTT. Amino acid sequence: CASSRTGTNEKLFF.

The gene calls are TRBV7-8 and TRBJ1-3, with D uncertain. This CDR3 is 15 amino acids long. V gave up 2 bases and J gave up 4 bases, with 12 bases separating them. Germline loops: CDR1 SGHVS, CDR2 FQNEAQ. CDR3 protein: CASSLRETPGNTIYF. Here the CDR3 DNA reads TGTGCCAGCAGCTTACGTGAGACTCCAGGAAACACCATATATTTT.